The 3 T cell receptor beta chains listed next were all sequenced from one sample in a study of graft-versus-host responses after intestinal transplantation. These TCRs' antigens remain unknown. TCRdb's copy holds only in-frame clones and misses some; the assay was immunoSEQ multiplex PCR. The data show around 99,000 clones, approximately 94% seen once. The sample consisted of unstimulated CD8+ T cells sorted from spleen or lymph node cells, taken before intestinal transplant. The receptors stem from a human donor who received an intestinal transplant.

The chain carries TRBV4-1 and TRBJ2-1; 11 bases are shared with TRBD2. The CDR3 sequence is 16 residues long. CDR1 MGHRA and CDR2 YSYEKL come from the germline V gene. V was clipped by 4 bases and J by 7 bases; unmatched bases: 9. DNA of the CDR3: TGCGCCAGCAGCCCTATTAGCGGGGGGGCGAGGAATGAGCAGTTCTTC. This encodes CASSPISGGARNEQFF.

J is TRBJ1-6 and V is TRBV9, with D unresolved. The CDR3 extends over 11 amino acids. The ends were cut back, 1 base at V and 12 bases at J, with 5 bases in the middle. Per germline, CDR1 SGDLS and CDR2 YYNGEE. The DNA of the CDR3 is TGTGCCAGCAGCGTATCCGGACCCCTCCACTTT. Its translation: CASSVSGPLHF.

This chain joins TRBV10-3 and TRBJ1-2; 8 bases agree with TRBD1. Germline assignment: CDR1 ENHRY and CDR2 SYGVKD. Germline trimming cut 3 bases from V and 6 bases from J; bases unmatched to any gene: 9. This CDR3 spans 15 amino acids. CDR3 in DNA: TGTGCCATCAGTGAAGGCAGGGGGCCTTTGGATGGCTACACCTTC. It encodes CAISEGRGPLDGYTF.